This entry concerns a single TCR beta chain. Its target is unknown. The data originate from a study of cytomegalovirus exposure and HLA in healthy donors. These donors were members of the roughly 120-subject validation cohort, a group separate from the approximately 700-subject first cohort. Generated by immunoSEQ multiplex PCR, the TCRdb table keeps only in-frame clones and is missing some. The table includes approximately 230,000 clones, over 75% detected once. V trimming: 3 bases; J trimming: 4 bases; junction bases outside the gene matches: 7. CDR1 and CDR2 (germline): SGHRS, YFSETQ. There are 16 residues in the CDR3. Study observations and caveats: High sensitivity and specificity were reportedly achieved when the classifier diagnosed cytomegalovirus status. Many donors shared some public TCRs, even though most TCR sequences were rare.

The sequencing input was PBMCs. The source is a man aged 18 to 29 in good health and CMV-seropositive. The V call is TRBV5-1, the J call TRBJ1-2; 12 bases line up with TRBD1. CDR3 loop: CASSSGQGADPYGYTF. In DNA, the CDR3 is TGCGCCAGCAGCTCGGGACAGGGGGCGGACCCCTATGGCTACACCTTC. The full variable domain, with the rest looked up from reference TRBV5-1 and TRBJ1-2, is KAGVTQTPRYLIKTRGQQVTLSCSPISGHRSVSWYQQTPGQGLQFLFEYFSETQRNKGNFPGRFSGRQFSNSRSEMNVSTLELGDSALYLCASSSGQGADPYGYTFGSGTRLTVV.